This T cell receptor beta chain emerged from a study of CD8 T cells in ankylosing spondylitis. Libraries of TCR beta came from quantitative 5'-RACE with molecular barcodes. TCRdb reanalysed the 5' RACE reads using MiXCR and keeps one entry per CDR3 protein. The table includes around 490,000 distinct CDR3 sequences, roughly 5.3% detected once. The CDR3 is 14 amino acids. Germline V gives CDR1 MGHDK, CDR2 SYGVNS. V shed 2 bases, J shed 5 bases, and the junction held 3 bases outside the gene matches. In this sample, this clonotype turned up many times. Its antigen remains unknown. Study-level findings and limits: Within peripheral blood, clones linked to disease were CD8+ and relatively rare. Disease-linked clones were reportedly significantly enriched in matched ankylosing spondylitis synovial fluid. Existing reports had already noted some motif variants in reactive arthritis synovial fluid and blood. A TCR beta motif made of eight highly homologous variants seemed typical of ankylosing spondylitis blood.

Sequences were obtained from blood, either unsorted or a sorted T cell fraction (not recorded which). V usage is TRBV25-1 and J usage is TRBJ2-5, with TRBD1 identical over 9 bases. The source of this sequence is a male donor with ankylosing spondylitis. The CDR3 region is CASSETGGRETQYF. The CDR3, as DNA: TGTGCCAGCAGTGAAACAGGGGGCAGGGAGACCCAGTACTTC.